The 6 T cell receptor beta chains below were found in one sample sequenced in a study of T cell responses to AZD1222 COVID-19 vaccine. Clones were read by immunoSEQ multiplex PCR, and TCRdb kept only the in-frame ones, dropping some. The sample has 75,000 to 90,000 clones; about 85% are singletons. This material consisted of peripheral blood, taken on day 0 of AZD1222 vaccination. These receptors all stem from an adult in good health.

There are a few counts of this clone. The J gene is TRBJ1-6, the V gene TRBV19; D might be TRBD1 (6 bases). This CDR3 has 17 residues. CDR1 and CDR2 from the germline V gene are LNHDA and SQIVND (reference sequence). The V gene lost 7 bases and the J gene lost 0 bases, with 16 bases spanning the gap. CDR3 nucleotides: TGTGCCAGTAAGGGGGGGTCTCCTAGCTCCTATAATTCACCCCTCCACTTT. Encoded protein: CASKGGSPSSYNSPLHF.

This clone was picked up one time. Other nucleotide sequences from this sample produce the same CDR3. This sequence joins TRBV27 and TRBJ2-5; D may match TRBD1 or TRBD2 (5 bases each). The V end lost 3 bases, the J end lost 1 base, and 9 bases lay between the germline ends. The CDR3 length is 14 residues. CDR1 is MNHEY, CDR2 SMNVEV, per germline (reference sequence). The CDR3 spells CASSLGRGQETQYF. The CDR3 nucleotides are TGTGCCAGCAGTTTGGGACGGGGCCAAGAGACCCAGTACTTC.

The chain uses TRBV6-1 and TRBJ1-5; D not resolved. In germline, CDR1 is MNHNS, CDR2 SASEGT. Trimming shortened V by 2 bases and J by 0 bases, and 14 bases separated the two germline ends. This CDR3 has 17 amino acids. CDR3 nucleotide sequence: TGTGCCAGCAGTGAATGGTTCGAGCTGGATAGCAATCAGCCCCAGCATTTT. It specifies CASSEWFELDSNQPQHF.

The rearrangement joins TRBV19 to TRBJ2-5; 9 bases match TRBD2. The CDR3 length is 14 residues. The V and J ends lost 3 bases and 5 bases, in that order; junction bases with no gene match: 4. Germline V CDR1 and CDR2: LNHDA, SQIVND (reference sequence). This CDR3 reads CASSIRLAEETQYF. The DNA of the CDR3 is TGTGCCAGTAGTATTCGACTAGCGGAGGAGACCCAGTACTTC.

This chain uses TRBV7-2 with TRBJ1-1; D is possibly TRBD1 (6 bases). The CDR3 sequence is 14 residues long. The germline V and J ends were trimmed by 5 bases and 5 bases, with 15 bases remaining between them. The germline V gene encodes CDR1 SGHTA and CDR2 FQGNSA. The CDR3 protein is CASSVQGDDTEAFF. CDR3 bases: TGTGCCAGCAGCGTACAGGGAGATGATACTGAAGCTTTCTTT. The complete variable domain, with remaining parts taken from reference TRBV7-2 and TRBJ1-1, reads GAGVSQSPSNKVTEKGKDVELRCDPISGHTALYWYRQSLGQGLEFLIYFQGNSAPDKSGLPSDRFSAERTGGSVSTLTIQRTQQEDSAVYLCASSVQGDDTEAFFGQGTRLTVV.

The V and J genes are TRBV3-1 (or the pseudogene TRBV3-2) and TRBJ1-1, with D perhaps matching TRBD1 (6 bases). Germline V CDR1 and CDR2: LGHDT, YNNKEL (reference sequence). The length of the CDR3 is 13 residues. Trimming removed 5 bases at V and 1 base at J, with 8 bases between. In DNA, the CDR3 is TGTGCCAGCAGCGGACAGCCGAACACTGAAGCTTTCTTT. Translated: CASSGQPNTEAFF.